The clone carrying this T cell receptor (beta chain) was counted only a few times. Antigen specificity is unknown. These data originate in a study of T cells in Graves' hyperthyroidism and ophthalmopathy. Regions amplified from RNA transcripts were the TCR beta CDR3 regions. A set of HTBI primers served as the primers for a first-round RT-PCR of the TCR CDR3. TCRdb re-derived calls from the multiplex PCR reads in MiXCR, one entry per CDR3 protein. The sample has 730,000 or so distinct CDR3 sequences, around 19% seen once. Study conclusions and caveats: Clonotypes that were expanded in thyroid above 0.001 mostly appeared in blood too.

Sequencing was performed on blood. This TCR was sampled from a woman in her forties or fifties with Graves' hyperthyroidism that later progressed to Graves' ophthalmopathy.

CDR3 sequence reads: CASSYRGWASTDTQYF. Here the CDR3 DNA reads TGTGCCAGCAGTTACCGCGGCTGGGCATCCACAGATACGCAGTATTTT. This chain uses TRBV6-2 or TRBV6-3 with TRBJ2-3; D ambiguous. CDR1 MNHEY and CDR2 SVGEGT come from the germline V gene. Deletions cut 2 bases from V and 2 bases from J, with 14 bases between. This CDR3 comprises 16 residues.